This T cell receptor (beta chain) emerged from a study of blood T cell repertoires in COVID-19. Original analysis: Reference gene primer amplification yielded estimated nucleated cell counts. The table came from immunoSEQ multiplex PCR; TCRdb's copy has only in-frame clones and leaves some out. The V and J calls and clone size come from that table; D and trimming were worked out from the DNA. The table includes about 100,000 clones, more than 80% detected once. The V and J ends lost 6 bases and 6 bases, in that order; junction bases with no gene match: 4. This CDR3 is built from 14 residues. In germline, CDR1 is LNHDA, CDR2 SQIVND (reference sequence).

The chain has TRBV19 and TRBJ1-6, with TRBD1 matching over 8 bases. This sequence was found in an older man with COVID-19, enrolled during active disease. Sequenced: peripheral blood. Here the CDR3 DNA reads TGTGCCAGTAGGCTAGGACAGGGTAATTCACCCCTCCACTTT. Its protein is CASRLGQGNSPLHF. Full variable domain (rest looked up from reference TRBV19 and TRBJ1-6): DGGITQSPKYLFRKEGQNVTLSCEQNLNHDAMYWYRQDPGQGLRLIYYSQIVNDFQKGDIAEGYSVSREKKESFPLTVTSAQKNPTAFYLCASRLGQGNSPLHFGNGTRLTVT.